This T cell receptor (beta chain) was captured by sequencing in a study of blood T cell repertoires in COVID-19. The overall study: Collection of acute and convalescent COVID-19 samples took place in the United States, Italy and Spain.

Repertoires were generated with immunoSEQ multiplex PCR, while TCRdb's copy carries only in-frame clones and drops some. The data contain tens of thousands of clones, 75% to 80% of them singletons. CDR1 is LGHDT, CDR2 YNNKEL, per germline (reference sequence). With V trimmed by 3 bases and J by 2 bases, 7 bases remained unmatched. The CDR3 sequence is 15 residues long. Sequenced: peripheral blood. The source is a human donor in a cohort sampled during active COVID-19. This chain joins TRBV3-1 (or the pseudogene TRBV3-2) and TRBJ2-7; 7 nucleotides align to TRBD1. CDR3 in DNA: TGTGCCAGCAGCCAGCCGGGACAGAATCCCTACGAGCAGTACTTC. Amino acids: CASSQPGQNPYEQYF.